This passage covers 15 T cell receptor beta chains from one sample sequenced in a study of graft-versus-host responses after intestinal transplantation. The method was immunoSEQ multiplex PCR; TCRdb's version includes in-frame clones alone and lacks a portion of them. The top ten clones hold over 0.15% of a sample with around 130,000 clones, around 94% of them seen once. Their specific antigens are unknown. This specimen consisted of unstimulated CD4+ T cells sorted from spleen or lymph node cells, obtained before intestinal transplant. The receptors originated from a human donor who received an intestinal transplant.

This chain connects TRBV7-9 to TRBJ1-3; D gene uncertain. The length of the CDR3 is 11 residues. Germline V gene lookup returns CDR1 SEHNR and CDR2 FQNEAQ (reference sequence). Trimming shortened V by 6 bases and J by 1 base, and 1 base separated the two germline ends. The CDR3 sequence: CASRSGNTIYF. CDR3 nucleotide sequence: TGTGCCAGCAGGTCTGGAAACACCATATATTTT.

This clone was found once. The chain carries TRBV7-9 and TRBJ2-7; D is unclear. The CDR3 totals 13 residues. CDR1 and CDR2 from the germline V gene are SEHNR and FQNEAQ (reference sequence). The V end lost 3 bases, the J end lost 7 bases, and 13 bases lay between the germline ends. CDR3 loop: CASSLANSWEQYF. CDR3 DNA: TGTGCCAGCAGCTTGGCTAACTCCTGGGAGCAGTACTTC. Full variable domain (outside the CDR3, taken from reference TRBV7-9 and TRBJ2-7): DTGVSQNPRHKITKRGQNVTFRCDPISEHNRLYWYRQTLGQGPEFLTYFQNEAQLEKSRLLSDRFSAERPKGSFSTLEIQRTEQGDSAMYLCASSLANSWEQYFGPGTRLTVT.

The rearrangement links TRBV4-1 to TRBJ2-5, with 7 nucleotides matching TRBD1. CDR3 length equals 15 residues. Germline-derived CDR1 and CDR2 are MGHRA and YSYEKL. V shed 4 bases and J 2 bases; nucleotides not matched to a gene: 7. CDR3: CASSPRTGQQETQYF. CDR3 nucleotides: TGCGCCAGCAGCCCCCGGACAGGCCAACAAGAGACCCAGTACTTC.

This chain connects TRBV11-2 to TRBJ2-2, with D unresolved. V lost 1 base and J 8 bases, leaving 5 bases between the germline ends. This CDR3 comprises 12 residues. CDR1 is SGHAT, CDR2 FQNNGV, per germline. The CDR3 here is CASSLGVGELFF. DNA for the CDR3: TGTGCCAGCAGCTTAGGGGTTGGGGAGCTGTTTTTT.

The J gene is TRBJ2-7, the V gene TRBV15; 7 bases agree with TRBD1. Germline assignment: CDR1 LNHNV and CDR2 YYDKDF (reference sequence). V lost 0 bases, J lost 1 base, and 9 bases stayed unmatched. The length of the CDR3 is 17 residues. CDR3 region: CATSREGGQSFSYEQYF. The CDR3 nucleotides are TGTGCCACCAGCAGAGAAGGGGGACAGTCATTTTCCTACGAGCAGTACTTC.

Written as DNA, the CDR3 is TGTGCCAGCAGCCTCAGGGGGACGGCTAATGAAAAACTGTTTTTT. Translated, it gives CASSLRGTANEKLFF. The chain joins TRBV6-5 to TRBJ1-4, with 7 bases that match TRBD1. The CDR3 runs to 15 residues. Germline CDR1 reads MNHEY; CDR2 reads SVGAGI. The V segment lost 6 bases and the J segment 3 bases; nucleotides outside the gene matches: 7.

The V call is TRBV5-1, the J call TRBJ1-4, with D unresolved. V lost 4 bases, J lost 8 bases, and 12 bases lay in between. The CDR3 is 13 residues long. Germline V gene data show CDR1 as SGHRS and CDR2 as YFSETQ. DNA for the CDR3: TGCGCCAGCAGCGAAGGACTTAGGGAAAAACTGTTTTTT. As protein: CASSEGLREKLFF. Based on the CDR3 plus reference TRBV5-1 and TRBJ1-4, the full variable domain is KAGVTQTPRYLIKTRGQQVTLSCSPISGHRSVSWYQQTPGQGLQFLFEYFSETQRNKGNFPGRFSGRQFSNSRSEMNVSTLELGDSALYLCASSEGLREKLFFGSGTQLSVL.

The gene calls are TRBV18 and TRBJ1-1, with D unclear. The CDR3 runs to 15 residues. Germline CDR1 and CDR2: KGHSH and LQKENI. V lost 0 bases to trimming and J lost 3 bases, with 11 bases between them. CDR3 sequence reads: CASSPPGGADTEAFF. The CDR3 DNA reads as TGTGCCAGCTCACCACCGGGTGGAGCGGACACTGAAGCTTTCTTT.

The chain has TRBV2 and TRBJ2-5; 10 bases line up with TRBD1. The germline V gene encodes CDR1 SNHLY and CDR2 FYNNEI. The CDR3 spans 15 residues. The ends lost 5 bases at V and 5 bases at J; junction bases unmatched: 8. As DNA, the CDR3 is TGTGCCAGCAGTCGACAGGGGGCTTGGGGGGAGACCCAGTACTTC. This translates into CASSRQGAWGETQYF. The full variable domain, rest sourced from reference TRBV2 and TRBJ2-5, is EPEVTQTPSHQVTQMGQEVILRCVPISNHLYFYWYRQILGQKVEFLVSFYNNEISEKSEIFDDQFSVERPDGSNFTLKIRSTKLEDSAMYFCASSRQGAWGETQYFGPGTRLLVL.

The DNA of the CDR3 is TGTGCCAGCTCACCAGGGACAGCTCTTAACTATGGCTACACCTTC. This gives the protein CASSPGTALNYGYTF. This chain joins TRBV18 and TRBJ1-2, with 7 bases lining up with TRBD1. The germline gives CDR1 KGHSH, CDR2 LQKENI. V lost 2 bases and J lost 1; bases outside the gene matches: 4. The CDR3 is made up of 15 amino acids.

The J gene is TRBJ2-2, the V gene TRBV7-6; 11 nucleotides align to TRBD1. Germline loops: CDR1 SGHVS, CDR2 FNYEAQ. The CDR3 totals 22 residues. Losses at the gene ends were 5 bases for V and 5 bases for J; bases not matched to a gene: 25. This chain's CDR3 is CASSPFFPRDRGGLRRTGELFF. Written as DNA, the CDR3 is TGTGCCAGCAGCCCATTTTTCCCCCGGGACAGGGGGGGATTGCGTAGAACCGGGGAGCTGTTTTTT.

The chain recombines TRBV9 with TRBJ1-5; D is undetermined. From germline, CDR1 is SGDLS and CDR2 YYNGEE. The CDR3 has 20 residues. Trimming removed 0 bases at V and 3 bases at J, with 25 bases between. The CDR3 is CASSVEGLGRLVPFNQPQHF. The CDR3 DNA sequence: TGTGCCAGCAGCGTAGAAGGTCTAGGGCGGCTGGTCCCTTTCAATCAGCCCCAGCATTTT.

The chain recombines TRBV14 with TRBJ1-2, with D tentatively TRBD1 (5 bases). Germline loops: CDR1 SGHDN, CDR2 FVKESK. Trimming removed 4 bases from V and 6 bases from J, with 18 bases in between. The CDR3 length is 15 residues. CDR3 protein: CASSPGTTRRDGYTF. The CDR3 DNA follows: TGTGCCAGCAGCCCCGGGACTACTCGGCGGGATGGCTACACCTTC. Complete variable domain (other parts from reference TRBV14 and TRBJ1-2): EAGVTQFPSHSVIEKGQTVTLRCDPISGHDNLYWYRRVMGKEIKFLLHFVKESKQDESGMPNNRFLAERTGGTYSTLKVQPAELEDSGVYFCASSPGTTRRDGYTFGSGTRLTVV.

This clone occurred once. The same CDR3 can be traced to other DNA sequences in this sample. V gene TRBV7-9 combines with J gene TRBJ1-1; tentative D call: TRBD1 (6 bases). The CDR3 is 13 residues long. The V gene lost 2 bases and the J gene lost 4 bases, with 8 bases spanning the gap. The germline CDR1 and CDR2 sequences are SEHNR and FQNEAQ (reference sequence). CDR3 loop: CASSLQGGTEAFF. The CDR3 DNA reads as TGTGCCAGCAGCTTACAAGGGGGCACTGAAGCTTTCTTT.

This clone was counted once. V gene TRBV6-6 combines with J gene TRBJ2-5, with D maybe TRBD1 (5 bases). There are 12 residues in the CDR3. Germline lookup yields CDR1 MNHNY and CDR2 SVGAGI (reference sequence). V lost 5 bases and J lost 3, with 7 bases in between. CDR3 loop: CASSRGEETQYF. The CDR3 nucleotides read TGTGCCAGCAGTAGGGGCGAAGAGACCCAGTACTTC.